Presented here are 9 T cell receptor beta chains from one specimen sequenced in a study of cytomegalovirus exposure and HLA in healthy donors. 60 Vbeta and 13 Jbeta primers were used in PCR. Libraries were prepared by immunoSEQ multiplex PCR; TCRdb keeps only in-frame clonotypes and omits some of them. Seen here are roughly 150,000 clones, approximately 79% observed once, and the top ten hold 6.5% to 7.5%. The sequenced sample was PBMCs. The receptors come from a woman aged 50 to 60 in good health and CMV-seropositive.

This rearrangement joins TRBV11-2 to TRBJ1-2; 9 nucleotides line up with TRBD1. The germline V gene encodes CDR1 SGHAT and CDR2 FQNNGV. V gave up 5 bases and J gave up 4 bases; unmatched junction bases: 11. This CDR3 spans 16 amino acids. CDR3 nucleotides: TGTGCCAGCAGCCCCGGGACAGGGTGGTCGGTCTATGGCTACACCTTC. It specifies CASSPGTGWSVYGYTF.

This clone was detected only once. Written as DNA, the CDR3 is TGTGCCAGCAGCTCCGCGGCTCTCACCGGGGAGCTGTTTTTT. As protein: CASSSAALTGELFF. This rearrangement joins TRBV7-9 to TRBJ2-2; D call uncertain. Per germline, CDR1 SEHNR and CDR2 FQNEAQ (reference sequence). Trimming shortened V by 4 bases and J by 4 bases, and 10 bases separated the two germline ends. The CDR3 is 14 residues long.

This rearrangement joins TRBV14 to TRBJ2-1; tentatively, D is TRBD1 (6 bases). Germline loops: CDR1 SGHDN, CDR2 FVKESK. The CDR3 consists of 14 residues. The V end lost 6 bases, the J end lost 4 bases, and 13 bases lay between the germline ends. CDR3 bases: TGTGCCAGCAGTATGACAGGCCTATACAATGAGCAGTTCTTC. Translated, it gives CASSMTGLYNEQFF.

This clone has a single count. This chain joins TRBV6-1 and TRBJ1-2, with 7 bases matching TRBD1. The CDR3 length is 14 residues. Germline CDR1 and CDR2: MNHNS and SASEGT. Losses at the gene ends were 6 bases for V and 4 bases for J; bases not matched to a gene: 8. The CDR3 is CASRGDRLIYGYTF. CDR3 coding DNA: TGTGCCAGCAGGGGGGACAGATTAATCTATGGCTACACCTTC.

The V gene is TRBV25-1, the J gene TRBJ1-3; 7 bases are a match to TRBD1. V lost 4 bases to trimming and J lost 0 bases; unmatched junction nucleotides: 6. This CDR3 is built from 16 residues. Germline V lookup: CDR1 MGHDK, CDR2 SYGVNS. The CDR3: CASSGRDSRSGNTIYF. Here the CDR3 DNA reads TGTGCCAGCAGTGGTCGGGACAGTCGCTCTGGAAACACCATATATTTT.

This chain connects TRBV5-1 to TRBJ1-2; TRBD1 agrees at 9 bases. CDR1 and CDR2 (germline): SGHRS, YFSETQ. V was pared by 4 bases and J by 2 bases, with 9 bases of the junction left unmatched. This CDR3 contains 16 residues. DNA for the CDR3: TGCGCCAGCAGCCCCCGCCCGGGACAGGGAAACTATGGCTACACCTTC. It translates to CASSPRPGQGNYGYTF.

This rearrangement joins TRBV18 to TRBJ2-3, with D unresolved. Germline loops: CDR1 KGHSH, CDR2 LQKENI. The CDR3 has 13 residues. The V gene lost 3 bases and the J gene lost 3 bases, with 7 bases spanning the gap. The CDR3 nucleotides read TGTGCCAGCTCACCGATTGAGACAGATACGCAGTATTTT. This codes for CASSPIETDTQYF. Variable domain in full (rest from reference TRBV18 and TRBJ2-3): NAGVMQNPRHLVRRRGQEARLRCSPMKGHSHVYWYRQLPEEGLKFMVYLQKENIIDESGMPKERFSAEFPKEGPSILRIQQVVRGDSAAYFCASSPIETDTQYFGPGTRLTVL.

The CDR3 nucleotides read TGTGCCAGTACTTACAGGGGGTCTTCCTACGAGCAGTACTTC. Amino acid sequence: CASTYRGSSYEQYF. V is TRBV2 and J is TRBJ2-7, with TRBD1 identical over 8 bases. Germline trimming cut 9 bases from V and 1 base from J; bases unmatched to any gene: 8. The germline V gene has CDR1 SNHLY and CDR2 FYNNEI. The CDR3 extends over 14 amino acids. Full variable domain (outside the CDR3, taken from reference TRBV2 and TRBJ2-7): EPEVTQTPSHQVTQMGQEVILRCVPISNHLYFYWYRQILGQKVEFLVSFYNNEISEKSEIFDDQFSVERPDGSNFTLKIRSTKLEDSAMYFCASTYRGSSYEQYFGPGTRLTVT.

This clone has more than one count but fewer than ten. CDR3: CASSYGVGQGGNTEAFF. For the CDR3, the DNA is TGTGCCAGCAGTTATGGTGTTGGTCAGGGGGGGAACACTGAAGCTTTCTTT. This chain links TRBV6-9 with TRBJ1-1, with 7 positions matching TRBD1. The CDR3 is made up of 17 amino acids. Trimming cost V 2 bases and J 1 base; bases outside gene matches: 10. CDR1 is MNHGY and CDR2 is SVAAGI in the germline V gene.